Described below is a single T cell receptor beta chain sequence and its context. Amplification of TCR beta CDR3 regions was performed using RNA transcripts as template. Primed by the HTBI set, a first-round RT-PCR was run on the TCR CDR3. TCRdb reprocessed the multiplex PCR reads via MiXCR and lists one record per CDR3 protein. The sample consists of over 700,000 distinct CDR3 sequences, approximately 18% of them appearing once. This entry is derived from a study of T cells in Graves' hyperthyroidism and ophthalmopathy. The source is a woman in her forties or fifties with Graves' hyperthyroidism that later progressed to Graves' ophthalmopathy. Sequenced material: blood.

CDR3 DNA: TGTGCCAGCAGCCAAAATCTACGGACCGCTGCGGACATTCAGTACTTC. Translating gives CASSQNLRTAADIQYF. The genes are TRBV3-1 and TRBJ2-4; D remains unclear. The V gene's germline CDR1 is LGHDT and CDR2 YNNKEL (reference sequence). The CDR3 runs to 16 residues. V was shortened by 2 bases and J by 8 bases, with 19 bases between the two germline ends.